The subject of this entry is one T cell receptor beta chain. Germline V gives CDR1 MNHNY, CDR2 SVGAGI (reference sequence). The CDR3 length is 12 residues. Using its own MiXCR run on the PCR reads, TCRdb lists one record per CDR3 protein. The data hold 1,700 or so distinct CDR3 sequences, with around half observed a single time. The data were taken from a study of immune characterization of retroperitoneal liposarcoma. This receptor was identified in a male donor with retroperitoneal liposarcoma. The chain joins TRBV6-6 to TRBJ2-3; D may correspond to TRBD1 or TRBD2 (5 bases each). The J call may be wrong; the DNA end is better matched by TRBJ2-5. Sequenced: tumor tissue. The DNA for the CDR3 is TGTGCCAGCAAAAGGGGTGAGGGGACCCAGTACTTC. This translates into CASKRGEGTQYF.